This is a list of T cell receptor beta chains from one sample in a study of T-cell reconstitution after alpha-beta-depleted transplantation in children. One entry per CDR3 protein, called by TCRdb with MiXCR from the PCR reads. The sample includes some 200,000 distinct CDR3 sequences, approximately 8.4% of them seen just once. Sequencing used PBMCs, mostly from graft donor cells, obtained 360 days after TCRalphabeta/CD19-depleted stem cell transplant. These receptors all stem from a male patient aged 2 to 9 who had a stem cell transplant for acute myeloid leukemia, so the T cells may come from the graft donor. The CDR3 runs from the conserved cysteine through the conserved F or W. The order of the fields is clone size, D gene, J gene, CDR3 length, V gene, CDR3 protein, CDR3 DNA. D genes are given only for firm matches. Size values are once, few and many counts, or a class for expanded clones, and some rows have none.

clone size: many; D gene: .; J gene: TRBJ2-7; CDR3 length: 14; V gene: TRBV7-2; CDR3 protein: CASSLDLTSYEQYF; CDR3 DNA: TGTGCCAGCAGCTTAGACCTGACTAGCTACGAGCAGTACTTC
clone size: .; D gene: TRBD2; J gene: TRBJ2-2; CDR3 length: 16; V gene: TRBV9; CDR3 protein: CASSKGLGRDTGELFF; CDR3 DNA: TGTGCCAGCAGCAAAGGACTAGGGAGGGACACCGGGGAGCTGTTTTTT
clone size: few; D gene: .; J gene: TRBJ2-1; CDR3 length: 11; V gene: TRBV12-3/TRBV12-4; CDR3 protein: CASSAEGEQFF; CDR3 DNA: TGTGCCAGCAGTGCGGAGGGTGAGCAGTTCTTC
clone size: many; D gene: .; J gene: TRBJ2-6; CDR3 length: 18; V gene: TRBV4-2; CDR3 protein: CASSQDVARVAGANVLTF; CDR3 DNA: TGTGCCAGCAGCCAAGATGTGGCCAGGGTGGCTGGGGCCAACGTCCTGACTTTC
clone size: .; D gene: TRBD2; J gene: TRBJ2-1; CDR3 length: 18; V gene: TRBV11-1; CDR3 protein: CASSSTFLTSGRADEQFF; CDR3 DNA: TGTGCCAGCAGCTCTACCTTCCTGACTAGCGGGAGGGCGGATGAGCAGTTCTTC
clone size: many; D gene: .; J gene: TRBJ2-7; CDR3 length: 13; V gene: TRBV10-3; CDR3 protein: CAISARSSYEQYF; CDR3 DNA: TGTGCCATCAGTGCTAGGAGCTCCTACGAGCAGTACTTC
clone size: many; D gene: TRBD1; J gene: TRBJ2-5; CDR3 length: 16; V gene: TRBV20-1; CDR3 protein: CSALGPQGLVGETQYF; CDR3 DNA: TGCAGTGCCCTTGGCCCACAGGGGTTGGTTGGAGAGACCCAGTACTTC
clone size: .; D gene: TRBD1; J gene: TRBJ1-3; CDR3 length: 15; V gene: TRBV14; CDR3 protein: CASSPSDRVGNTIYF; CDR3 DNA: TGTGCCAGCAGCCCATCGGACAGGGTCGGAAACACCATATATTTT
clone size: many; D gene: .; J gene: TRBJ2-4; CDR3 length: 13; V gene: TRBV5-4; CDR3 protein: CASSLQGRQVQYF; CDR3 DNA: TGTGCCAGCAGCTTGCAGGGCAGGCAGGTTCAGTACTTC
clone size: .; D gene: .; J gene: TRBJ2-1; CDR3 length: 17; V gene: TRBV4-3; CDR3 protein: CASSQDGNIVGHNEQFF; CDR3 DNA: TGCGCCAGCAGCCAAGATGGCAACATTGTGGGTCACAATGAGCAGTTCTTC
clone size: many; D gene: TRBD2; J gene: TRBJ2-2; CDR3 length: 15; V gene: TRBV6-1; CDR3 protein: CASSLGGAGTGELFF; CDR3 DNA: TGTGCCAGCAGTCTCGGGGGGGCTGGGACCGGGGAGCTGTTTTTT
clone size: many; D gene: .; J gene: TRBJ2-7; CDR3 length: 13; V gene: TRBV29-1; CDR3 protein: CSVLRSLYDEQYF; CDR3 DNA: TGCAGCGTTCTAAGGAGCCTCTACGACGAGCAGTACTTC
clone size: many; D gene: TRBD2; J gene: TRBJ2-2; CDR3 length: 14; V gene: TRBV20-1; CDR3 protein: CSALMAGGPGELFF; CDR3 DNA: TGCAGTGCGTTAATGGCGGGAGGGCCCGGGGAGCTGTTTTTT
clone size: .; D gene: TRBD1; J gene: TRBJ1-6; CDR3 length: 17; V gene: TRBV7-9; CDR3 protein: CASRPNRGVSYNSPLHF; CDR3 DNA: TGTGCCAGCAGACCCAACAGGGGAGTCTCCTATAATTCACCCCTCCACTTT
clone size: .; D gene: .; J gene: TRBJ1-4; CDR3 length: 14; V gene: TRBV5-5; CDR3 protein: CASSFLGAGKKLFF; CDR3 DNA: TGTGCCAGCAGCTTCTTGGGGGCGGGGAAAAAACTGTTTTTT
clone size: .; D gene: TRBD2; J gene: TRBJ2-3; CDR3 length: 16; V gene: TRBV4-1; CDR3 protein: CASSHHSGLEGYTQYF; CDR3 DNA: TGCGCCAGCAGCCACCATAGCGGACTAGAGGGATATACGCAGTATTTT
clone size: many; D gene: .; J gene: TRBJ1-1; CDR3 length: 14; V gene: TRBV5-6; CDR3 protein: CASSLALPNTEAFF; CDR3 DNA: TGTGCCAGCAGCTTGGCTCTGCCGAACACTGAAGCTTTCTTT
clone size: few; D gene: .; J gene: TRBJ2-7; CDR3 length: 13; V gene: TRBV12-3/TRBV12-4; CDR3 protein: CASSFHRSYEQYF; CDR3 DNA: TGTGCCAGCAGTTTTCATAGAAGCTACGAGCAGTACTTC
clone size: .; D gene: TRBD1; J gene: TRBJ1-6; CDR3 length: 16; V gene: TRBV4-3; CDR3 protein: CASSQAGTGGNSPLHF; CDR3 DNA: TGCGCCAGCAGCCAAGCTGGGACAGGGGGTAATTCACCCCTCCACTTT
clone size: few; D gene: TRBD1; J gene: TRBJ1-5; CDR3 length: 14; V gene: TRBV10-3; CDR3 protein: CATATGTSNQPQHF; CDR3 DNA: TGTGCCACCGCGACAGGGACAAGCAATCAGCCCCAGCATTTT
clone size: .; D gene: TRBD2; J gene: TRBJ2-4; CDR3 length: 17; V gene: TRBV7-6; CDR3 protein: CASSQTSGSFRENIQYF; CDR3 DNA: TGTGCCAGCAGCCAAACTAGCGGGAGTTTCCGGGAAAACATTCAGTACTTC
clone size: many; D gene: TRBD1; J gene: TRBJ2-3; CDR3 length: 14; V gene: TRBV3-1; CDR3 protein: CASSRRGYADTQYF; CDR3 DNA: TGTGCCAGCAGTCGCAGGGGGTACGCAGATACGCAGTATTTT
clone size: .; D gene: .; J gene: TRBJ1-3; CDR3 length: 14; V gene: TRBV12-3/TRBV12-4; CDR3 protein: CASRRGTTRNTIYF; CDR3 DNA: TGTGCCAGCAGGCGAGGAACCACGAGAAACACCATATATTTT
clone size: .; D gene: .; J gene: TRBJ2-3; CDR3 length: 17; V gene: TRBV7-8; CDR3 protein: CASSLIDGGQAIDTQYF; CDR3 DNA: TGTGCCAGCAGCTTAATTGACGGCGGCCAAGCAATAGATACGCAGTATTTT
clone size: few; D gene: TRBD2; J gene: TRBJ2-7; CDR3 length: 14; V gene: TRBV25-1; CDR3 protein: CASSELAGANEQYF; CDR3 DNA: TGTGCCAGCAGTGAACTGGCGGGAGCTAACGAGCAGTACTTC
clone size: many; D gene: TRBD1; J gene: TRBJ1-1; CDR3 length: 12; V gene: TRBV6-2/TRBV6-3; CDR3 protein: CASSRGVTEAFF; CDR3 DNA: TGTGCCAGCAGCAGGGGGGTCACTGAAGCTTTCTTT
clone size: few; D gene: .; J gene: TRBJ2-5; CDR3 length: 15; V gene: TRBV10-1; CDR3 protein: CASSENWGPGETQYF; CDR3 DNA: TGCGCCAGCAGTGAGAACTGGGGGCCCGGCGAGACCCAGTACTTC